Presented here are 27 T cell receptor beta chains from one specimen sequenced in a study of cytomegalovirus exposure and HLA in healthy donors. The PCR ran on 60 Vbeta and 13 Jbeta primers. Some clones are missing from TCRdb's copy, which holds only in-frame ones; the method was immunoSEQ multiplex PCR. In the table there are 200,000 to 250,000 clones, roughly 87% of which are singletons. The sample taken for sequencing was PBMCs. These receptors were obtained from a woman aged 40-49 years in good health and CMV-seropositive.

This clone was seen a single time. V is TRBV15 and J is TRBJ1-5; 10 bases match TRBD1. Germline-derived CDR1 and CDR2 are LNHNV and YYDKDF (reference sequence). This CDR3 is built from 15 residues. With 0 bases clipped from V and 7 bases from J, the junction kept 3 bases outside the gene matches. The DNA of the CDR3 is TGTGCCACCAGCAGAGAGACAGGGGGCGTGCAGCCCCAGCATTTT. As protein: CATSRETGGVQPQHF.

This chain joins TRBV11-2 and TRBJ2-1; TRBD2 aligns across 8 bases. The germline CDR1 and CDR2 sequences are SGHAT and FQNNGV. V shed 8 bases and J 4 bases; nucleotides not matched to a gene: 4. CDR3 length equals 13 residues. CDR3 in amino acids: CASAGGFYNEQFF. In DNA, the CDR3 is TGTGCCAGCGCGGGAGGATTTTACAATGAGCAGTTCTTC.

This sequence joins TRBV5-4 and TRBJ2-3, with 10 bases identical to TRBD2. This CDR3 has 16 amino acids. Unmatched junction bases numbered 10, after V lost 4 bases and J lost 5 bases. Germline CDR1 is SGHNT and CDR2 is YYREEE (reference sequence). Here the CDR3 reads CASSPYRAGGGDTQYF. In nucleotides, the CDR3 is TGTGCCAGCAGCCCCTATCGAGCGGGGGGGGGAGATACGCAGTATTTT. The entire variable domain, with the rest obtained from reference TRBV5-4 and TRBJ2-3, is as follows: ETGVTQSPTHLIKTRGQQVTLRCSSQSGHNTVSWYQQALGQGPQFIFQYYREEENGRGNFPPRFSGLQFPNYSSELNVNALELDDSALYLCASSPYRAGGGDTQYFGPGTRLTVL.

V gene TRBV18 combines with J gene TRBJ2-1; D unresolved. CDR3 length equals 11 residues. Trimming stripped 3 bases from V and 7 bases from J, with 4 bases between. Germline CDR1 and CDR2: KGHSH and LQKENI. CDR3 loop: CASSPVNEQFF. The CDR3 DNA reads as TGTGCCAGCTCACCCGTTAATGAGCAGTTCTTC.

The CDR3: CASSFYGNTEAFF. The CDR3 bases are TGTGCCAGCAGTTTCTACGGGAACACTGAAGCTTTCTTT. This chain connects TRBV27 to TRBJ1-1, with D unresolved. CDR1 and CDR2 from the germline V gene are MNHEY and SMNVEV (reference sequence). This CDR3 region has 13 residues. V lost 3 bases, J lost 1 base, and 6 bases lay in between.

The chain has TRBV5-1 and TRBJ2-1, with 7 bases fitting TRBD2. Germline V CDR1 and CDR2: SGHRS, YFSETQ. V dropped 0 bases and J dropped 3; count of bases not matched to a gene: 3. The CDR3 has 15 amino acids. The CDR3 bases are TGCGCCAGCAGCTTGGAGGGACTAAGCTACAATGAGCAGTTCTTC. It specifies CASSLEGLSYNEQFF.

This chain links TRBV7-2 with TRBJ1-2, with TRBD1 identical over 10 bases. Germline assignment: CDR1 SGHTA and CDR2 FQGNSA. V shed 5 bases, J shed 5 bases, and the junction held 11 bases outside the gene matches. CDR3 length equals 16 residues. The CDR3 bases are TGTGCCAGCAGCCAGGCCCGGGACAGGGGCGGGTATGGCTACACCTTC. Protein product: CASSQARDRGGYGYTF.

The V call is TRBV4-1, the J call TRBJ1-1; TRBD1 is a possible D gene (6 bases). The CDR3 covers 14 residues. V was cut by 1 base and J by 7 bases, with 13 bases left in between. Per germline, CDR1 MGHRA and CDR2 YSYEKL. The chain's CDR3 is CASSQGTDLFEAFF. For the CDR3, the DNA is TGCGCCAGCAGCCAAGGGACAGACCTTTTTGAAGCTTTCTTT.

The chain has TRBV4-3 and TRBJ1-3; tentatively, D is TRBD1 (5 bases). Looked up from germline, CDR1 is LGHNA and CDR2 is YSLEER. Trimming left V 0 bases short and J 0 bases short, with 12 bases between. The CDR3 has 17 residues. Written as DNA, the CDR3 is TGCGCCAGCAGCCAAGATAGGGGCAGCTACTCTGGAAACACCATATATTTT. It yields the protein CASSQDRGSYSGNTIYF.

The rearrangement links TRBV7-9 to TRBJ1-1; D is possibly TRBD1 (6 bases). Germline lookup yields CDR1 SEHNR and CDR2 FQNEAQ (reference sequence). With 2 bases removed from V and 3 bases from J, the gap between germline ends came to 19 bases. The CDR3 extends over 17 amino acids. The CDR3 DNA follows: TGTGCCAGCAGCTTATTTAGTAGGACAAAGGGGGACACTGAAGCTTTCTTT. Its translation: CASSLFSRTKGDTEAFF.

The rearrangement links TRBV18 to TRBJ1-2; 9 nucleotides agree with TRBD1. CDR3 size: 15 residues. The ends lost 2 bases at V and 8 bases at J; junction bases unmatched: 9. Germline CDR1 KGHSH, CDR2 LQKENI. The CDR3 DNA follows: TGTGCCAGCTCACCAGGACAGGGGCTCCTGGAGGGCTACACCTTC. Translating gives CASSPGQGLLEGYTF.

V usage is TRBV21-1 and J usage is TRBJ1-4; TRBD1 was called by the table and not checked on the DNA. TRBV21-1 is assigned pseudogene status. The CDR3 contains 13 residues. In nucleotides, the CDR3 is TGTGCCAGCAGGGACAGCTATAATGAAAAACTGTTTTTT. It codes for CASRDSYNEKLFF.

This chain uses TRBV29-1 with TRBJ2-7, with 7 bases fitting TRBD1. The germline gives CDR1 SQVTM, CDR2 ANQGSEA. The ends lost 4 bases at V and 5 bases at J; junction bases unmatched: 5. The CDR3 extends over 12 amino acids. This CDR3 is CSVGTGDNEQYF. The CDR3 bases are TGCAGCGTTGGAACAGGGGACAACGAGCAGTACTTC.

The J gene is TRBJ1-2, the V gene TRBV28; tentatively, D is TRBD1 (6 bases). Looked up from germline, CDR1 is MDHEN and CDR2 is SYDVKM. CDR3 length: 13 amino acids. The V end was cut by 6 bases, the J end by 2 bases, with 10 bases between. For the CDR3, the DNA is TGTGCCAGCAGCACAGGGATGAACTATGGCTACACCTTC. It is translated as CASSTGMNYGYTF.

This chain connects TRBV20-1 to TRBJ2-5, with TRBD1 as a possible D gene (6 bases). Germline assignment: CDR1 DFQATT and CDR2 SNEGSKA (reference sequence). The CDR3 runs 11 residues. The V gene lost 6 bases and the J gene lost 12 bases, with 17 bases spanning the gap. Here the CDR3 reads CSAMGHPSKYF. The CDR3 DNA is TGCAGTGCCATGGGACATCCATCCAAGTACTTC.

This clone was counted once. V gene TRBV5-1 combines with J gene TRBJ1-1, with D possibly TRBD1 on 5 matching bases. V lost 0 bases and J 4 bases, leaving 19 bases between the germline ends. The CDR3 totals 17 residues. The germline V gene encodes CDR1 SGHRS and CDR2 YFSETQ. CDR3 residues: CASSLGIGVYGSTEAFF. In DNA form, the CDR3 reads TGCGCCAGCAGCTTGGGGATAGGGGTGTACGGTAGCACTGAAGCTTTCTTT.

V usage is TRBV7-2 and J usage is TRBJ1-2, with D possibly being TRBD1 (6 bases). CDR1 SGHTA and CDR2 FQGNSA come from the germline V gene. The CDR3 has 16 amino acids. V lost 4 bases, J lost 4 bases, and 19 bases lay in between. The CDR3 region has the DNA TGTGCCAGCAGCTCCCCTCGGCGGGGGCTAGGCTATGGCTACACCTTC. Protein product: CASSSPRRGLGYGYTF.

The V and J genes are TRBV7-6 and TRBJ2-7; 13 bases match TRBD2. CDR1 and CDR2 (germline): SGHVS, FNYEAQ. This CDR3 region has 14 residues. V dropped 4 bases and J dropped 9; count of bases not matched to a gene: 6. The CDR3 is CASSSAGTSGTQYF. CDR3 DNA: TGTGCCAGCAGCTCTGCCGGGACTAGCGGGACGCAGTACTTC. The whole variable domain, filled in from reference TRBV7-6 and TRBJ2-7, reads GAGVSQSPRYKVTKRGQDVALRCDPISGHVSLYWYRQALGQGPEFLTYFNYEAQQDKSGLPNDRFSAERPEGSISTLTIQRTEQRDSAMYRCASSSAGTSGTQYFGPGTRLTVT.

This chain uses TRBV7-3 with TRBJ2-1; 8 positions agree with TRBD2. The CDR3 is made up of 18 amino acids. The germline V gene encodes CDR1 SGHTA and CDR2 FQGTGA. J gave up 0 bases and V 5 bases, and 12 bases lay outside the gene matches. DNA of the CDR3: TGTGCCAGCAGCCCGGGGAGCGGGGGCCTCAGCTCCTACAATGAGCAGTTCTTC. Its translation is CASSPGSGGLSSYNEQFF.

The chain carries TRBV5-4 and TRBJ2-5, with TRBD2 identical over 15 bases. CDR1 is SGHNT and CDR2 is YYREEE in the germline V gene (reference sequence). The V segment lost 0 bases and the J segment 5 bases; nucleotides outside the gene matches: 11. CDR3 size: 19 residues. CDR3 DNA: TGTGCCAGCAGCTTGGCCATTGGGACTAGCGGGAGGCCAGGGGAGACCCAGTACTTC. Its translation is CASSLAIGTSGRPGETQYF.

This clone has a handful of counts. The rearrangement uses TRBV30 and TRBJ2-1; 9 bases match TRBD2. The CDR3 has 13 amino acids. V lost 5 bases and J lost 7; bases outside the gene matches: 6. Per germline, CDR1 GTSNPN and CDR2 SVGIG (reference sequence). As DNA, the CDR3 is TGTGCCTGGGCGGGGGGGGCGAGGAATGAGCAGTTCTTC. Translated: CAWAGGARNEQFF.

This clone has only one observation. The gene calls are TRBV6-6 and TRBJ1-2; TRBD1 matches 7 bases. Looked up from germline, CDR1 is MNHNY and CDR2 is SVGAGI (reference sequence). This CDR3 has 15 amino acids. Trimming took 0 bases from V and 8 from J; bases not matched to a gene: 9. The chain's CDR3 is CASSYSTGWGWGYTF. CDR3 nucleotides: TGTGCCAGCAGTTACTCGACAGGGTGGGGTTGGGGCTACACCTTC.

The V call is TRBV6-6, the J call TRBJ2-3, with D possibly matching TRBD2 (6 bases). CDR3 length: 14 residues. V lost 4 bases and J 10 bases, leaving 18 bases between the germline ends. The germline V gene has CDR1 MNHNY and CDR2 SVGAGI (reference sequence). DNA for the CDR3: TGTGCCAGCAGTTTGGGGCTGGAGGGACTGCCGCAGTATTTT. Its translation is CASSLGLEGLPQYF.

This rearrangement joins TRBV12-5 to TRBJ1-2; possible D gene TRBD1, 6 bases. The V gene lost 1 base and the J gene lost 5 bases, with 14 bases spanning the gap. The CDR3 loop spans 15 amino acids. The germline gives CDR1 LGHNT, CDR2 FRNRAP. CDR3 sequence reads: CASGLGLDRYYGYTF. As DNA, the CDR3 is TGTGCTAGTGGTTTGGGACTGGACAGATATTATGGCTACACCTTC.

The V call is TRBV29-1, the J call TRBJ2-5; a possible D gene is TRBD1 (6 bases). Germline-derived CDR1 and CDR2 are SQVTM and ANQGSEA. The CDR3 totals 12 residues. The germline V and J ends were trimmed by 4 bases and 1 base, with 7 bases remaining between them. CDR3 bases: TGCAGCGTTGGGGACACCCAAGAGACCCAGTACTTC. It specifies CSVGDTQETQYF. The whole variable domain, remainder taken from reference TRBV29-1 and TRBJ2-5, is SAVISQKPSRDICQRGTSLTIQCQVDSQVTMMFWYRQQPGQSLTLIATANQGSEATYESGFVIDKFPISRPNLTFSTLTVSNMSPEDSSIYLCSVGDTQETQYFGPGTRLLVL.

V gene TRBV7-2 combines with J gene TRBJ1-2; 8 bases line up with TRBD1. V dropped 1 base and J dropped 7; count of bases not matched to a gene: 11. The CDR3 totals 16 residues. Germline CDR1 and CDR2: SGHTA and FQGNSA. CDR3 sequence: CASSLVGQGMSGGYTF. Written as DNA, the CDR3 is TGTGCCAGCAGCTTAGTTGGACAGGGCATGTCAGGTGGCTACACCTTC. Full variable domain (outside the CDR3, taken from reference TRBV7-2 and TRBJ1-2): GAGVSQSPSNKVTEKGKDVELRCDPISGHTALYWYRQSLGQGLEFLIYFQGNSAPDKSGLPSDRFSAERTGGSVSTLTIQRTQQEDSAVYLCASSLVGQGMSGGYTFGSGTRLTVV.

This CDR3 reads CASSVGTSGSNEQFF. The CDR3 DNA reads TGTGCCAGCAGTGTTGGGACTAGCGGGAGTAATGAGCAGTTCTTC. The V call is TRBV2, the J call TRBJ2-1, with 14 bases identical to TRBD2. The CDR3 is 15 amino acids. The germline V gene has CDR1 SNHLY and CDR2 FYNNEI. V was pared by 4 bases and J by 7 bases, with 3 bases of the junction left unmatched.